This TCR beta chain was observed in a study of shared clonotypes between healthy human individuals. Study-level background: Each donor had three CD4 naive, three CD4 memory, two CD8 naive and one CD8 memory plate.

About this clone: Its antigen is as yet unknown.

This CDR3 is built from 15 residues. Unmatched junction bases numbered 3, after V lost 2 bases and J lost 3 bases. CDR1 and CDR2 from the germline V gene are SGHDN and FVKESK. Points from the study as a whole: The low donor count limited represented genetic and exposure-history diversity.

Terminally differentiated effector memory CD45RA+ cells were excluded from the naive CD8 cells, which were CD45RO-negative and positively selected for CCR7. Profiled with immunoSEQ multiplex PCR; TCRdb holds only in-frame clones, not every one. Here the sample spans roughly 2.1 million clones, approximately 94% being singletons. The clonotype was recovered from a man between 18 and 35 years old in good health. Some clones in this sample may be carry-over from other donors' samples. What was sequenced was naive CD8+ T cells from PBMCs. The chain links TRBV14 to TRBJ2-1, with 8 nucleotides matching TRBD1. The CDR3 region has the DNA TGTGCCAGCAGCCAACGGACAGGGATCTACAATGAGCAGTTCTTC. Its protein product is CASSQRTGIYNEQFF.